This T cell receptor beta chain appears in the sequencing data of a study of cytotoxic CD8 clonotypes in ibrutinib-treated CLL. Study-wide context: Responses: roughly 25 partial, 2 complete; after median roughly 5.5 years, about 15 stayed remitted, approximately twelve progressed. Points from the study as a whole: Whereas clonality rose at ibrutinib response, it declined toward baseline at progression. Public clonotypes were seen rarely and were contracted or stable on treatment.

With respect to this clone: Its cognate antigen is unknown.

Extraction of approximately 2 micrograms of genomic DNA from cryopreserved PBMCs supplied material for TCR beta libraries. Germline-derived CDR1 and CDR2 are MRHNA and SNTAGT. The CDR3 consists of 15 residues. Trimming removed 6 bases at V and 0 bases at J, with 12 bases between. Method: immunoSEQ multiplex PCR; TCRdb's copy keeps in-frame clones and lacks some. The table has roughly 180,000 clones, under 90% seen once. J is TRBJ1-3 and V is TRBV6-4, with a weak D call TRBD1 (6 bases). Sequenced material: PBMCs, taken after 24 months of ibrutinib treatment. The source of this sequence is a human donor with chronic lymphocytic leukemia. The CDR3 spells CASRTGFYSGNTIYF. In DNA, the CDR3 is TGTGCCAGCAGGACAGGATTTTACTCTGGAAACACCATATATTTT.